Reported below is one TCR beta chain. The antigen it binds to is not known. The record has no base qualities; no much larger clone is one base away. Each collaborating institution followed its own protocols to collect whole blood in K2EDTA tubes. Collaborator samples were shipped for TCRbeta analysis as frozen whole blood, isolated PBMCs, or DNA extracted from either sample type. TCRbeta CDR3 regions were amplified from genomic DNA by means of the immunoSEQ Assay, a bias-controlled multiplex PCR. The study's processing was this. Nucleated cell counts per sample were estimated from amplification of reference gene primers within the assay. To quantify the absolute abundance of each unique TCRbeta CDR3 rearrangement, sequence reads were collapsed and filtered. Productive Simpson clonality was computed per sample as the square root of Simpson's diversity index over productive rearrangements. Imported from immuneACCESS, the table was reduced by TCRdb to in-frame sequences with V and J called. These copies leave out some clones; in studies compared against another copy, an unresolved V gene accounts for under half, and the cause of the remainder is not known. V, J and clone size are taken as reported in that table, and D and trimming were inferred from the DNA itself. Present in this sample are 55,000 to 90,000 clones, around 83% of which were seen just once. Together, the top ten hold roughly 3.6% of the sample.

These data belong to a study of blood T cell repertoires in COVID-19 (dated by TCRdb to the early 2020s). About the full investigation: Samples covering the acute and convalescent phases of COVID-19 were provided by collaborators in the United States, Italy and Spain. Where available, HLA class I and class II types were taken from metadata supplied by the sample provider and were not determined by assay-based typing. The repertoires were released in a freely available public database meant as a resource for research on the immune response to SARS-CoV-2. Sample metadata almost always included a de-identified subject ID, COVID-19 status, age in years and sex. Samples came from the ongoing ImmuneRACE study (first 160 participants) plus 1,254 subjects from 6 global collaborators. The dataset comprised deeply sampled blood TCRbeta repertoires from subjects exposed to, actively infected with, or recovered from COVID-19. The prospective study material was composed of cDNA or gDNA derived from T cells, B-cell-depleted T cells, or PBMCs. Paper-wide results and their limitations: Clinical and demographic metadata were provided uncurated, with the amount varying by source and participant.

The germline V gene encodes CDR1 SGHRS and CDR2 YFSETQ. From the cysteine through the phenylalanine, the CDR3 covers 15 amino acids. The DNA shown is the 45-base CDR3, in frame from base 1. Here V drops 0 bases and J drops 6 bases, and the junction holds 4 bases not matched to any gene. The receptor's source is a man in his 70s with active COVID-19. The sequenced sample was peripheral blood. The chain employs TRBV5-1 and TRBJ2-7, with 12 central nucleotides matching TRBD1. DNA sequence: TGCGCCAGCAGCTTGGTGGGGGACAGGGGGCTCGAGCAGTACTTC. This encodes CASSLVGDRGLEQYF.